These 9 T cell receptor beta chains originate from one sample sequenced in a study of OX40 agonist ivuxolimab in advanced cancers. The protocol was immunoSEQ multiplex PCR, while the TCRdb copy is restricted to in-frame clones and leaves out a portion. The sample lists several thousand clones; 85% to 90% were seen once. This specimen consisted of CD4+ or CD8+ T cells sorted from blood, obtained in a trial of the OX40 agonist ivuxolimab. Every receptor here comes from an adult with an advanced solid tumor such as melanoma, head and neck, liver or kidney cancer.

V is TRBV19 and J is TRBJ1-2, with a possible D match to TRBD1 (5 bases). The CDR3 runs 14 residues. V was shortened by 7 bases and J by 4 bases, with 16 bases between the two germline ends. CDR1 and CDR2 (germline): LNHDA, SQIVND (reference sequence). CDR3 loop: CASTQGRLGYGYTF. CDR3 DNA: TGTGCCAGTACCCAGGGACGCTTGGGCTATGGCTACACCTTC.

V usage is TRBV19 and J usage is TRBJ2-2; no definite D call. Germline CDR1 and CDR2: LNHDA and SQIVND (reference sequence). This CDR3 is 14 amino acids long. Trimming removed 6 bases from V and 8 bases from J, with 16 bases in between. The CDR3 protein is CASRWGTISGELFF. The CDR3 bases are TGTGCCAGTAGGTGGGGTACTATTTCGGGGGAGCTGTTTTTT.

This chain uses TRBV5-1 with TRBJ2-7; D could derive from TRBD1 or TRBD2 (5 bases each). Trimming stripped 5 bases from V and 0 bases from J, with 15 bases between. CDR3 length: 15 residues. The germline gives CDR1 SGHRS, CDR2 YFSETQ. CDR3 sequence: CASRQSGPSSYEQYF. The CDR3 bases are TGCGCCAGCAGACAGTCGGGGCCTAGCTCCTACGAGCAGTACTTC.

The V gene is TRBV18, the J gene TRBJ2-3; weak D call: TRBD1 (6 bases). The CDR3 is 15 residues long. Germline assignment: CDR1 KGHSH and CDR2 LQKENI. V was clipped by 6 bases and J by 1 base, with 14 bases between them. The CDR3: CASSSGQFGTDTQYF. The CDR3, as DNA: TGTGCCAGCTCCTCCGGACAGTTTGGCACAGATACGCAGTATTTT.

The CDR3 loop reads CASSFSGAGELFF. The CDR3 DNA reads as TGTGCCAGCAGTTTTTCCGGGGCCGGGGAGCTGTTTTTT. This chain connects TRBV27 to TRBJ2-2; tentatively, D is TRBD2 (5 bases). The CDR3 length is 13 residues. V dropped 3 bases and J dropped 6 bases, with 8 bases sitting between them. Germline values: CDR1 MNHEY, CDR2 SMNVEV (reference sequence).

This clone was seen just once. The chain couples TRBV5-1 to TRBJ2-1; a weak D match, TRBD2 (5 bases). V lost 0 bases, J lost 4 bases, and 8 bases lay in between. CDR1 and CDR2 from the germline V gene are SGHRS and YFSETQ. The CDR3 extends over 14 amino acids. CDR3 DNA: TGCGCCAGCAGCTTGGGGACTTTGTACAATGAGCAGTTCTTC. As protein: CASSLGTLYNEQFF.

V gene TRBV9 combines with J gene TRBJ2-1, with TRBD2 matching over 8 bases. This CDR3 spans 16 amino acids. V lost 4 bases to trimming and J lost 7 bases; unmatched junction nucleotides: 13. Per the germline V gene, CDR1 is SGDLS and CDR2 is YYNGEE. The CDR3 loop reads CASSTKRSGSWNEQFF. Written as DNA, the CDR3 is TGTGCCAGCAGCACAAAACGGAGCGGGAGTTGGAATGAGCAGTTCTTC.

The chain couples TRBV5-4 to TRBJ2-7; possibly TRBD2 for D (6 bases). The germline CDR1 and CDR2 sequences are SGHNT and YYREEE (reference sequence). CDR3 size: 13 residues. Between the trimmed V and J ends, which lost 4 bases and 1 base, there was a span of 9 bases. The CDR3 nucleotides are TGTGCCAGCAGCGGGGGGTTTTCCTACGAGCAGTACTTC. This encodes CASSGGFSYEQYF.

The V call is TRBV5-1, the J call TRBJ1-4; D gene uncertain. The CDR3 totals 15 residues. CDR1 SGHRS and CDR2 YFSETQ come from the germline V gene. Deletions cut 0 bases from V and 8 bases from J, with 14 bases between. In DNA, the CDR3 is TGCGCCAGCAGCTTGGCCGACTCCCCGGCGGAAAAACTGTTTTTT. As protein: CASSLADSPAEKLFF.